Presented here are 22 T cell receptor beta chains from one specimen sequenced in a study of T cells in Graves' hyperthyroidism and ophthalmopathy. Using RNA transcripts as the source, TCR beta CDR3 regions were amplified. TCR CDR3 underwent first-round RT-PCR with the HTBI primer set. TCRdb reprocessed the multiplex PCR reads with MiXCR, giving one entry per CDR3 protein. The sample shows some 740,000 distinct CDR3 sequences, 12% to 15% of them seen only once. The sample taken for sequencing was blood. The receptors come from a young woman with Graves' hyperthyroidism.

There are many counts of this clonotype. The CDR3 loop is CASSDSRDRSFNTEAFF. The DNA of the CDR3 is TGTGCCAGCAGTGATAGTCGGGACAGGAGCTTTAACACTGAAGCTTTCTTT. This sequence joins TRBV2 and TRBJ1-1, with TRBD1 matching 8 bases. Trimming removed 3 bases from V and 2 bases from J; junction bases left unmatched: 11. The CDR3 consists of 17 residues. Germline lookup yields CDR1 SNHLY and CDR2 FYNNEI.

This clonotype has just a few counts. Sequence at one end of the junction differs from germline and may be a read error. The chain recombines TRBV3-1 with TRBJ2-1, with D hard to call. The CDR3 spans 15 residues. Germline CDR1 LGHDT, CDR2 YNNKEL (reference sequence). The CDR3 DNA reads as TGTGCCAGCAGCCAAGAATACAGCTCCCACAATGAGCAGTTCTTC. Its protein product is CASSQEYSSHNEQFF.

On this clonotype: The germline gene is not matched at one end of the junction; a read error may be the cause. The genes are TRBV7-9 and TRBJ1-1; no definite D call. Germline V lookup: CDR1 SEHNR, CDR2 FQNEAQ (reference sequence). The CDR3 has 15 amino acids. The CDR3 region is CASSIAPGMNTEAFF. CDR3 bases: TGTGCCAGCAGCATAGCCCCAGGCATGAACACTGAAGCTTTCTTT.

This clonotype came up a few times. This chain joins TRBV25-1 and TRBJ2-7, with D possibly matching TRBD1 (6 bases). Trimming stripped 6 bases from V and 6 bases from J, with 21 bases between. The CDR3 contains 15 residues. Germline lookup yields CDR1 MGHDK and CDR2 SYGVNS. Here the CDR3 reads CASRTLKEDSLEQYF. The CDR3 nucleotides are TGTGCCAGCAGGACCTTGAAAGAGGACAGCCTCGAGCAGTACTTC.

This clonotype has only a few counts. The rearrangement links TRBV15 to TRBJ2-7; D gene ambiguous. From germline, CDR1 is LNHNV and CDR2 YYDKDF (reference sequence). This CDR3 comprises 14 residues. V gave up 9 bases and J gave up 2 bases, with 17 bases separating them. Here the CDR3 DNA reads TGTGCCACGGAGCGCACGGTGGGAACCTACGAGCAGTACTTC. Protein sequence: CATERTVGTYEQYF.

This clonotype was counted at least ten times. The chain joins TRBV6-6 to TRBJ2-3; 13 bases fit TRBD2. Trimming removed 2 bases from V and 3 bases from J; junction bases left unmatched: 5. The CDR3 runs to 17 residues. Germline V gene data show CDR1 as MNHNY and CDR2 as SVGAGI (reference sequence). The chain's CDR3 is CASSYLRTSGRTDTQYF. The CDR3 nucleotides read TGTGCCAGCAGTTACCTTCGGACTAGCGGGAGAACAGATACGCAGTATTTT.

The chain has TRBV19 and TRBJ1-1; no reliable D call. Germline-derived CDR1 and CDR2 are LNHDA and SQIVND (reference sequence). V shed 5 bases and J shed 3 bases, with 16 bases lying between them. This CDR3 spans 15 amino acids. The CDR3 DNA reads TGTGCCAGTAGTTCGGGTGATGAGGGTGACACTGAAGCTTTCTTT. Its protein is CASSSGDEGDTEAFF.

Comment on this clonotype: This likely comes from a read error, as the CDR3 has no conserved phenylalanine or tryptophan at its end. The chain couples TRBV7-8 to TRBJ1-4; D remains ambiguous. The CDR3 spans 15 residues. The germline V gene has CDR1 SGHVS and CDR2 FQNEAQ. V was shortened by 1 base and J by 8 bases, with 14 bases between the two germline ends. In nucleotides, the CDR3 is TGTGCCAGCAGCTTAGGGCCTGGTAATTTGGAAAAACTGTTTCTT. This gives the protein CASSLGPGNLEKLFL.

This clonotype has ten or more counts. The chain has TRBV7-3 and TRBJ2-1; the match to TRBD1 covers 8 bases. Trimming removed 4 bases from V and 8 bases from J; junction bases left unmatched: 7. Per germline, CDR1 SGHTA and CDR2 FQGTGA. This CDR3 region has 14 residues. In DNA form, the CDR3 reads TGTGCCAGCAGCTCCCCGGACAGGGCACATGAGCAGTTCTTC. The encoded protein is CASSSPDRAHEQFF.

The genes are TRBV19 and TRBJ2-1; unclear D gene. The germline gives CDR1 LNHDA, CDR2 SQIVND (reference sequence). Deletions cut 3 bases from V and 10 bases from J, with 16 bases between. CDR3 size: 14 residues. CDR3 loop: CASSMAMAPAEQFF. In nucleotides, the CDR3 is TGTGCCAGTAGTATGGCGATGGCGCCGGCCGAGCAGTTCTTC.

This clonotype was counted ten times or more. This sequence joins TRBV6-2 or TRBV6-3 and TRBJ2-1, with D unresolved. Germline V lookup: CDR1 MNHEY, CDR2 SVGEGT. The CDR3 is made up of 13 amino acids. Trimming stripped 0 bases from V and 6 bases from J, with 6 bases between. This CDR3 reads CASSYSIGNEQFF. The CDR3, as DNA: TGTGCCAGCAGTTACTCGATCGGCAATGAGCAGTTCTTC.

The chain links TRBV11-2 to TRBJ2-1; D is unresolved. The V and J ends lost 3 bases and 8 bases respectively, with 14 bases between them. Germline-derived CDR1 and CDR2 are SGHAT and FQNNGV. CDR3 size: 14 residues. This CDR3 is CASSFGKGSDEQFF. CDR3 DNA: TGTGCCAGCAGCTTCGGTAAGGGATCGGATGAGCAGTTCTTC.

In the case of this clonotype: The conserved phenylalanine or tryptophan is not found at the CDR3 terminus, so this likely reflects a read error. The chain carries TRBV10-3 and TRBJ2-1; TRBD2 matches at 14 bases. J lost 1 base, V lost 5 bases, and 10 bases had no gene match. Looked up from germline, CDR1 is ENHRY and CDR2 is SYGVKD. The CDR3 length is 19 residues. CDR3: CAISWAGLAGDGSYNEQFL. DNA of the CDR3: TGTGCCATCAGTTGGGCGGGACTAGCGGGAGATGGGTCCTACAATGAGCAGTTCCTC.

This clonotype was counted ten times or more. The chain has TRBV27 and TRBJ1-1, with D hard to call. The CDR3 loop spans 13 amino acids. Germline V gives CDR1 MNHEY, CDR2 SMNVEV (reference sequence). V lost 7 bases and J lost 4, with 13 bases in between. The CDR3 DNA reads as TGTGCCAGCACCTGGACGGGAAGCACTGAAGCTTTCTTT. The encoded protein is CASTWTGSTEAFF.

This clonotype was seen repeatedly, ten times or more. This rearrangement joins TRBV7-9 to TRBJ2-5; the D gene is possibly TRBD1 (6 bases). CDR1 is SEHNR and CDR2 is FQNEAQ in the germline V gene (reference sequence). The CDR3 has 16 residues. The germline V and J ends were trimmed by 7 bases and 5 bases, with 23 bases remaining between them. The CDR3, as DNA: TGTGCCAGCACCCGATGGGGCAGCGGAAGGGGGGAGACCCAGTACTTC. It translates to CASTRWGSGRGETQYF. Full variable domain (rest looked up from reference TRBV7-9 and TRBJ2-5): DTGVSQNPRHKITKRGQNVTFRCDPISEHNRLYWYRQTLGQGPEFLTYFQNEAQLEKSRLLSDRFSAERPKGSFSTLEIQRTEQGDSAMYLCASTRWGSGRGETQYFGPGTRLLVL.

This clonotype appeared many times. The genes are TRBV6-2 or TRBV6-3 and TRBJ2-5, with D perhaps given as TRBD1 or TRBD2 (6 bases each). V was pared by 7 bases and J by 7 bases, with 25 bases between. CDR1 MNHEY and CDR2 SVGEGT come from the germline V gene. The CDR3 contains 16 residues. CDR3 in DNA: TGTGCCAGCACACCGGAGGGGGGCACGGTGGTTGGGACCCAGTACTTC. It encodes CASTPEGGTVVGTQYF.

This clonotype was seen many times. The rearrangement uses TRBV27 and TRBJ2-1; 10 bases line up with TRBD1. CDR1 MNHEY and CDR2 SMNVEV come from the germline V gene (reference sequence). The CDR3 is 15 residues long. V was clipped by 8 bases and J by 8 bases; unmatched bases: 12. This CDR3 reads CASRHRDRGGHEQFF. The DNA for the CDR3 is TGTGCCAGCCGTCACCGGGACAGGGGCGGCCATGAGCAGTTCTTC.

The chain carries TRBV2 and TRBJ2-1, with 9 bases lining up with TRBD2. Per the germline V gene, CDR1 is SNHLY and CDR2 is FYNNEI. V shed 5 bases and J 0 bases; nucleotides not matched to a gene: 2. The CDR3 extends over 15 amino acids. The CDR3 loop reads CASSRLADSYNEQFF. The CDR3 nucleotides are TGTGCCAGCAGTCGACTAGCGGACTCCTACAATGAGCAGTTCTTC. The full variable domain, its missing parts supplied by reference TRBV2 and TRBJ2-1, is EPEVTQTPSHQVTQMGQEVILRCVPISNHLYFYWYRQILGQKVEFLVSFYNNEISEKSEIFDDQFSVERPDGSNFTLKIRSTKLEDSAMYFCASSRLADSYNEQFFGPGTRLTVL.

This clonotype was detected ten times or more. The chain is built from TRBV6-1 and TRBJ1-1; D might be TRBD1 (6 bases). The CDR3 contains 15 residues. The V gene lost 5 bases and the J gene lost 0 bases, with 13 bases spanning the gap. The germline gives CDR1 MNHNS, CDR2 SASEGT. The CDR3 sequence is CASSYRGGVNTEAFF. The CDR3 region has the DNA TGTGCCAGCAGTTATAGAGGGGGTGTGAACACTGAAGCTTTCTTT.

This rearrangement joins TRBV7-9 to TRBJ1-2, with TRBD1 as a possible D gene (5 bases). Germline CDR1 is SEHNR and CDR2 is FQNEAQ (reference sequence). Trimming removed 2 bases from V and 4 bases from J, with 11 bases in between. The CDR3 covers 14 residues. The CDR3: CASSLQVGAYGYTF. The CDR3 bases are TGTGCCAGCAGCTTACAGGTTGGGGCCTATGGCTACACCTTC.

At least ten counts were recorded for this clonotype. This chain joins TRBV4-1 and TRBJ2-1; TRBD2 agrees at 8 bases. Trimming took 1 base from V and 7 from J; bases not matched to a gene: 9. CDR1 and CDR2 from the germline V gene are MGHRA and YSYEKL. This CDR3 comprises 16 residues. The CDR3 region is CASSQVESGSKNEQFF. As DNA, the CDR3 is TGCGCCAGCAGCCAAGTCGAAAGCGGGAGTAAAAATGAGCAGTTCTTC.

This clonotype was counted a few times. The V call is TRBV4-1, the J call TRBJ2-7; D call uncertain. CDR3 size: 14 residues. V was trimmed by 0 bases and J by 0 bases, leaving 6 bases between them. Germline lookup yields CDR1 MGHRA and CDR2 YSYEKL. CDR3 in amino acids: CASSQDPHSYEQYF. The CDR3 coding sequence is TGCGCCAGCAGCCAAGATCCACACTCCTACGAGCAGTACTTC.